The clone carrying this T cell receptor (beta chain) was detected ten times or more. CDR1 and CDR2 from the germline V gene are MNHEY and SMNVEV (reference sequence). The CDR3 is 13 amino acids. V lost 4 bases and J lost 5, with 11 bases in between. This sample is part of a study of human T cells and chemical hapten exposure. Time point: pre-sensitization, week 0. The treatment: therapeutic diphenylcyclopropenone sensitization with weekly scalp DPC. TCRdb ran MiXCR on the RACE reads and lists one entry per CDR3 protein. The table includes 150,000 to 200,000 distinct CDR3 sequences, under 35% detected once.

Here the sequenced sample was whole blood, taken in connection with sensitization to the hapten diphenylcyclopropenone (DPC). This clonotype was sampled from a woman under 40 with alopecia areata. Some clones in this sample may be carry-over from other donors' samples. The chain couples TRBV27 to TRBJ2-5, with unresolved D. The CDR3 DNA sequence: TGTGCCAGCAGTTCCCGATATTTCGAGACCCAGTACTTC. It encodes CASSSRYFETQYF.